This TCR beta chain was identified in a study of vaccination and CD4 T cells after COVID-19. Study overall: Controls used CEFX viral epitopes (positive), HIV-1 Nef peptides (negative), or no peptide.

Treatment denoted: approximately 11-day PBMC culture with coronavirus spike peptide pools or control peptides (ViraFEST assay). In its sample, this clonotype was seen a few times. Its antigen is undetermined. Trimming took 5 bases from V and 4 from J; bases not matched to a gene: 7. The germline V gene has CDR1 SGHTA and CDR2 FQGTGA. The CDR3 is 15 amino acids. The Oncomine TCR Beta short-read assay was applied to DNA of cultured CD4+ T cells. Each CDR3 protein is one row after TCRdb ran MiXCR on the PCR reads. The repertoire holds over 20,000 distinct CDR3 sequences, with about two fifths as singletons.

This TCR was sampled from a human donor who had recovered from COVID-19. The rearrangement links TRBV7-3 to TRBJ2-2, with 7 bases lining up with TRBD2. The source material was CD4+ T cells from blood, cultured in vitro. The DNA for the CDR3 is TGTGCCAGCAGCAAAGCCGGGGAGGGCACCGGGGAGCTGTTTTTT. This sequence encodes CASSKAGEGTGELFF.